A single sample gave rise to the 18 T cell receptor beta chains below, sequenced in a study of blood T cell repertoires in COVID-19. Libraries were prepared by immunoSEQ multiplex PCR; TCRdb keeps only in-frame clonotypes and omits some of them. The sample carries about 61,000 clones, around four fifths recorded once. Sequencing was carried out using peripheral blood. The source of these receptors is a man in his sixties or seventies with acute or convalescent COVID-19.

This clone was counted only a few times. The rearrangement links TRBV6-6 to TRBJ1-5; D call uncertain. CDR3 size: 14 residues. V lost 2 bases and J lost 4, with 9 bases in between. CDR1 MNHNY and CDR2 SVGAGI come from the germline V gene (reference sequence). The CDR3, as DNA: TGTGCCAGCAGTTACACAACCTTTAATCAGCCCCAGCATTTT. Its protein is CASSYTTFNQPQHF.

The chain couples TRBV4-1 to TRBJ2-3; D perhaps matches TRBD2 (6 bases). This CDR3 comprises 15 residues. Germline CDR1 is MGHRA and CDR2 is YSYEKL. The V gene lost 4 bases and the J gene lost 5 bases, with 16 bases spanning the gap. The CDR3: CASSPPGRGRDTQYF. Here the CDR3 DNA reads TGCGCCAGCAGCCCTCCGGGGCGGGGACGAGATACGCAGTATTTT.

The chain is built from TRBV6-6 and TRBJ2-3; no definite D call. In germline, CDR1 is MNHNY, CDR2 SVGAGI (reference sequence). The germline V and J ends were trimmed by 7 bases and 4 bases, with 15 bases remaining between them. This CDR3 contains 14 residues. DNA for the CDR3: TGTGCCAGCAATATGCCCTTAACGGCAGATACGCAGTATTTT. Encoded protein: CASNMPLTADTQYF.

The V call is TRBV9, the J call TRBJ2-7; 7 nucleotides agree with TRBD1. Per germline, CDR1 SGDLS and CDR2 YYNGEE. This CDR3 has 17 amino acids. The ends lost 0 bases at V and 0 bases at J; junction bases unmatched: 9. This CDR3 is CASSVEGAGGASYEQYF. The DNA of the CDR3 is TGTGCCAGCAGCGTAGAAGGGGCAGGGGGTGCCTCCTACGAGCAGTACTTC.

The gene calls are TRBV6-2 or TRBV6-3 and TRBJ2-7; 11 bases are a match to TRBD1. Germline V gene sequence: CDR1 MNHEY, CDR2 SVGEGT. There are 17 residues in the CDR3. J was trimmed by 0 bases and V by 0 bases; bases with no gene match: 4. The CDR3 sequence: CASSYSRDRGSSYEQYF. The DNA of the CDR3 is TGTGCCAGCAGTTACTCCCGGGACAGGGGGTCCTCCTACGAGCAGTACTTC.

The chain joins TRBV5-1 to TRBJ2-2; D possibly corresponds to TRBD1 (5 bases). Trimming pared 4 bases from V and 7 bases from J, leaving 20 bases between. CDR3 size: 16 residues. Germline lookup yields CDR1 SGHRS and CDR2 YFSETQ. CDR3 sequence reads: CASSPLDGRVDGELFF. The DNA of the CDR3 is TGCGCCAGCAGCCCTCTCGATGGCAGGGTTGACGGGGAGCTGTTTTTT.

The V gene is TRBV28, the J gene TRBJ2-5; D unresolved. This CDR3 contains 10 residues. Germline CDR1 reads MDHEN; CDR2 reads SYDVKM. Trimming removed 3 bases at V and 6 bases at J, with 2 bases between. The CDR3, as DNA: TGTGCCAGCAGTTTTAAGACCCAGTACTTC. It encodes CASSFKTQYF. Full variable domain (remainder filled in from reference TRBV28 and TRBJ2-5): DVKVTQSSRYLVKRTGEKVFLECVQDMDHENMFWYRQDPGLGLRLIYFSYDVKMKEKGDIPEGYSVSREKKERFSLILESASTNQTSMYLCASSFKTQYFGPGTRLLVL.

The rearrangement joins TRBV11-2 to TRBJ2-1, with a weak D call TRBD1 (5 bases). The CDR3 is 14 residues long. Germline CDR1 SGHAT, CDR2 FQNNGV. The V gene lost 2 bases and the J gene lost 6 bases, with 11 bases spanning the gap. The CDR3 is CASSLFQGSNEQFF. In DNA form, the CDR3 reads TGTGCCAGCAGCTTATTCCAGGGAAGCAATGAGCAGTTCTTC.

This rearrangement joins TRBV6-5 to TRBJ1-4; 7 nucleotides match TRBD1. CDR3 length equals 14 residues. V lost 6 bases to trimming and J lost 7 bases; unmatched junction nucleotides: 8. The germline gives CDR1 MNHEY, CDR2 SVGAGI. The CDR3 DNA sequence: TGTGCCAGCAGAACCGGGACAGAATTTGAAAAACTGTTTTTT. It yields the protein CASRTGTEFEKLFF.

CDR3 coding DNA: TGTGCCAGTAGTATTGGTGGTACAATTGAGACCCAGTACTTC. Its translation: CASSIGGTIETQYF. The chain has TRBV19 and TRBJ2-5; D is unresolved. The length of the CDR3 is 14 residues. Germline loops: CDR1 LNHDA, CDR2 SQIVND (reference sequence). The V end lost 3 bases, the J end lost 5 bases, and 13 bases lay between the germline ends.

The rearrangement joins TRBV6-5 to TRBJ2-3; D possibly corresponds to TRBD1 (6 bases). Germline V gene data show CDR1 as MNHEY and CDR2 as SVGAGI. The ends were cut back, 7 bases at V and 4 bases at J, with 15 bases in the middle. This CDR3 is built from 14 residues. In nucleotides, the CDR3 is TGTGCCAGCAATCTCCGGGACACATCAGATACGCAGTATTTT. As protein: CASNLRDTSDTQYF.

This clone turned up a few times. Mismatch with germline at one junction end may stem from a read error. This chain joins TRBV7-7 and TRBJ1-6, with D possibly matching TRBD1 (5 bases). Per germline, CDR1 SSHAT and CDR2 FNYEAQ (reference sequence). This CDR3 is built from 13 residues. The chain's CDR3 is CASSLEEGAPLHF. Written as DNA, the CDR3 is TGTGCTAGCAGCTTAGAAGAAGGGGCACCCCTCCACTTT.

This chain joins TRBV28 and TRBJ1-6; 7 positions match TRBD1. Per the germline V gene, CDR1 is MDHEN and CDR2 is SYDVKM. The CDR3 contains 15 residues. V gave up 7 bases and J gave up 5 bases; unmatched junction bases: 8. The CDR3 loop reads CASTQTGTDNSPLHF. CDR3 in DNA: TGTGCCAGCACCCAAACCGGGACAGATAATTCACCCCTCCACTTT.

The chain links TRBV5-1 to TRBJ2-2, with a possible D match to TRBD2 (6 bases). V shed 0 bases and J shed 3 bases, with 12 bases lying between them. Looked up from germline, CDR1 is SGHRS and CDR2 is YFSETQ. The CDR3 loop spans 16 amino acids. The CDR3 spells CASSLAGVDYTGELFF. The CDR3 DNA sequence: TGCGCCAGCAGCTTGGCGGGGGTCGATTACACCGGGGAGCTGTTTTTT.

This rearrangement joins TRBV6-5 to TRBJ1-2, with TRBD1 matching 9 bases. The CDR3 totals 15 residues. The J segment lost 5 bases and the V segment lost 6 bases, leaving 10 bases of the junction unmatched. Germline CDR1 reads MNHEY; CDR2 reads SVGAGI. The DNA for the CDR3 is TGTGCCAGCAGCCGCGGACAGGGGCCGACGTATGGCTACACCTTC. Translation gives CASSRGQGPTYGYTF.

The chain couples TRBV5-1 to TRBJ2-1; 12 bases match TRBD1. The ends lost 4 bases at V and 2 bases at J; junction bases unmatched: 1. Germline V gene data show CDR1 as SGHRS and CDR2 as YFSETQ. The length of the CDR3 is 15 residues. The CDR3 loop reads CASSGTGGPYNEQFF. In DNA form, the CDR3 reads TGCGCCAGCAGCGGGACAGGGGGCCCCTACAATGAGCAGTTCTTC. Based on the CDR3 plus reference TRBV5-1 and TRBJ2-1, the full variable domain is KAGVTQTPRYLIKTRGQQVTLSCSPISGHRSVSWYQQTPGQGLQFLFEYFSETQRNKGNFPGRFSGRQFSNSRSEMNVSTLELGDSALYLCASSGTGGPYNEQFFGPGTRLTVL.

The chain employs TRBV6-5 and TRBJ2-1; 15 bases fit TRBD2. Germline values: CDR1 MNHEY, CDR2 SVGAGI. Unmatched junction bases numbered 3, after V lost 8 bases and J lost 4 bases. The CDR3 runs 15 residues. For the CDR3, the DNA is TGTGCCAGCCGGACTAGCGGGGGGGCTTACAATGAGCAGTTCTTC. Amino acids: CASRTSGGAYNEQFF.

This clone came up once. The chain combines TRBV6-6 with TRBJ2-1; 7 bases fit TRBD1. The CDR3 contains 14 residues. Per germline, CDR1 MNHNY and CDR2 SVGAGI (reference sequence). The trim removed 10 bases at V and 15 bases at J, leaving 21 bases unmatched. CDR3 nucleotide sequence: TGTGCCACCGCCTCTCCCGGGACAGCGGTCGTAGGGTTCTTC. It yields the protein CATASPGTAVVGFF.